The source of this T cell receptor beta chain is a study of blood T cell repertoires in COVID-19. The CDR3 is 16 residues long. The ends lost 5 bases at V and 2 bases at J; junction bases unmatched: 9. Germline CDR1 is SGHNT and CDR2 is YYREEE (reference sequence). This table comes from immunoSEQ multiplex PCR, and its TCRdb copy is limited to in-frame clones, with some not included. The profile covers about 220,000 clones, with over 60% appearing a single time and about 7% taken by the ten largest. The specimen sequenced was peripheral blood. This sequence joins TRBV5-4 and TRBJ2-2, with 7 bases that match TRBD1. This receptor was taken from a woman aged 70-85 years with acute or convalescent COVID-19. This chain's CDR3 is CASRMVGTANTGELFF. The CDR3 DNA sequence: TGTGCCAGCAGGATGGTGGGGACAGCAAACACCGGGGAGCTGTTTTTT.